The 18 T cell receptor beta chains reported below all come from one sample, sequenced in a study of cytomegalovirus exposure and HLA in healthy donors. With 60 Vbeta and 13 Jbeta primers, the PCR was carried out. The assay was immunoSEQ multiplex PCR, and TCRdb's table has in-frame clones only and misses some. The sample holds around 70,000 clones, around 74% seen once. The sample comprised PBMCs. The source of these receptors is a human donor in good health.

The rearrangement uses TRBV28 and TRBJ1-2; D is unresolved. The germline CDR1 and CDR2 sequences are MDHEN and SYDVKM. This CDR3 is built from 13 residues. V lost 10 bases to trimming and J lost 2 bases, with 14 bases between them. CDR3 protein: CATTAPGNYGYTF. Written as DNA, the CDR3 is TGTGCCACAACAGCTCCGGGAAACTATGGCTACACCTTC.

The V and J genes are TRBV19 and TRBJ2-7; D is uncertain. CDR3 size: 13 residues. V dropped 6 bases and J dropped 0 bases, with 9 bases sitting between them. CDR1 is LNHDA, CDR2 SQIVND, per germline (reference sequence). This chain's CDR3 is CASRPENSYEQYF. CDR3 in DNA: TGTGCCAGTAGACCGGAGAACTCCTACGAGCAGTACTTC.

This clone was detected only once. The V call is TRBV5-6, the J call TRBJ1-2; 10 nucleotides agree with TRBD1. Losses at the gene ends were 0 bases for V and 7 bases for J; bases not matched to a gene: 3. Germline V lookup: CDR1 SGHDT, CDR2 YYEEEE. CDR3 size: 14 residues. The CDR3: CASSLGQGARGYTF. DNA for the CDR3: TGTGCCAGCAGCTTGGGACAGGGGGCCCGTGGCTACACCTTC.

The rearrangement joins TRBV6-5 to TRBJ2-7; possible D gene TRBD2, 5 bases. Germline loops: CDR1 MNHEY, CDR2 SVGAGI. The CDR3 runs 15 residues. V shed 5 bases and J shed 5 bases, with 19 bases lying between them. CDR3 nucleotides: TGTGCCAGCAGTCCAACGAGGGCCCATCCGGACGAGCAGTACTTC. This encodes CASSPTRAHPDEQYF.

The V call is TRBV7-9, the J call TRBJ2-7; no clear D. The V end was cut by 3 bases, the J end by 3 bases, with 3 bases between. Germline V gene sequence: CDR1 SEHNR, CDR2 FQNEAQ (reference sequence). This CDR3 spans 11 amino acids. For the CDR3, the DNA is TGTGCCAGCAGCTTTAGCTACGAGCAGTACTTC. It codes for CASSFSYEQYF. The full variable domain, in which reference TRBV7-9 and TRBJ2-7 provide the parts outside the CDR3, is DTGVSQNPRHKITKRGQNVTFRCDPISEHNRLYWYRQTLGQGPEFLTYFQNEAQLEKSRLLSDRFSAERPKGSFSTLEIQRTEQGDSAMYLCASSFSYEQYFGPGTRLTVT.

V and J are TRBV5-1 and TRBJ2-6; no clear D. CDR3 length equals 16 residues. CDR1 and CDR2 from the germline V gene are SGHRS and YFSETQ. V lost 2 bases, J lost 0 bases, and 9 bases lay in between. The DNA of the CDR3 is TGCGCCAGCAGCTTCAACGGTCCCTCTGGGGCCAACGTCCTGACTTTC. This translates into CASSFNGPSGANVLTF. The full variable domain, rest sourced from reference TRBV5-1 and TRBJ2-6, is KAGVTQTPRYLIKTRGQQVTLSCSPISGHRSVSWYQQTPGQGLQFLFEYFSETQRNKGNFPGRFSGRQFSNSRSEMNVSTLELGDSALYLCASSFNGPSGANVLTFGAGSRLTVL.

V usage is TRBV19 and J usage is TRBJ2-7; the match to TRBD1 covers 9 bases. Per germline, CDR1 LNHDA and CDR2 SQIVND (reference sequence). This CDR3 has 15 amino acids. Unmatched junction bases numbered 8, after V lost 4 bases and J lost 4 bases. As DNA, the CDR3 is TGTGCCAGTAGTACCACCGGGACAGGGCCGTACGAGCAGTACTTC. Translating it yields CASSTTGTGPYEQYF.

CDR3 nucleotide sequence: TGTGCCAGCAGTTTATTTGGCGGCTCGGGCTACACCTTC. Its protein product is CASSLFGGSGYTF. This sequence joins TRBV27 and TRBJ1-2, with unresolved D. Germline V gene lookup returns CDR1 MNHEY and CDR2 SMNVEV (reference sequence). The V end was cut by 1 base, the J end by 8 bases, with 11 bases between. The CDR3 has 13 residues.

The J gene is TRBJ2-7, the V gene TRBV23-1, with a possible D match to TRBD2 (6 bases). TRBV23-1 is given ORF status, its function remaining uncertain. The ends were cut back, 4 bases at V and 7 bases at J, with 14 bases in the middle. This CDR3 has 13 amino acids. CDR3 region: CASSPGRAGEQYF. CDR3 nucleotides: TGCGCCAGCAGTCCGGGCAGGGCGGGGGAGCAGTACTTC.

The chain recombines TRBV5-1 with TRBJ1-2; 11 positions match TRBD1. In germline, CDR1 is SGHRS, CDR2 YFSETQ. This CDR3 has 17 amino acids. Germline trimming cut 5 bases from V and 6 bases from J; bases unmatched to any gene: 15. CDR3 coding DNA: TGCGCCAGCAGGGTTCCTAGAACCGGGACAGGGGGAGATGGCTACACCTTC. This gives the protein CASRVPRTGTGGDGYTF.

The sample holds a few counts of this clone. V and J are TRBV10-1 and TRBJ1-6; D perhaps matches TRBD1 (5 bases). CDR1 is WNHNN, CDR2 SYGVQD, per germline (reference sequence). The CDR3 runs 14 residues. V shed 5 bases and J shed 6 bases, with 11 bases lying between them. In DNA, the CDR3 is TGCGCCAGCAGTCGGGACTTGTTTAATTCACCCCTCCACTTT. Translated: CASSRDLFNSPLHF.

The V call is TRBV5-8, the J call TRBJ2-1; 10 nucleotides agree with TRBD2. Germline CDR1 SGHTS, CDR2 YDEGEE. The CDR3 is 15 residues long. The ends lost 4 bases at V and 9 bases at J; junction bases unmatched: 10. The CDR3 sequence: CASSHSPTSGTEQFF. The CDR3 region has the DNA TGTGCCAGCAGCCACTCCCCTACTAGCGGGACTGAGCAGTTCTTC. Based on the CDR3 plus reference TRBV5-8 and TRBJ2-1, the full variable domain is EAGVTQSPTHLIKTRGQQATLRCSPISGHTSVYWYQQALGLGLQFLLWYDEGEERNRGNFPPRFSGRQFPNYSSELNVNALELEDSALYLCASSHSPTSGTEQFFGPGTRLTVL.

The CDR3: CASSGGQGATSPLHF. The CDR3 nucleotides are TGTGCCAGCAGCGGAGGACAGGGGGCTACTTCACCCCTCCACTTT. The rearrangement joins TRBV9 to TRBJ1-6, with TRBD1 matching 11 bases. The CDR3 sequence is 15 residues long. Germline assignment: CDR1 SGDLS and CDR2 YYNGEE. Trimming removed 3 bases from V and 9 bases from J; junction bases left unmatched: 5.

In this sample, this clone turned up a few times. This chain links TRBV6-1 with TRBJ2-3; 8 bases are a match to TRBD1. Germline V lookup: CDR1 MNHNS, CDR2 SASEGT. This CDR3 region has 16 residues. Trimming cost V 1 base and J 1 base; bases outside gene matches: 4. The CDR3 DNA follows: TGTGCCAGCAGTGAAGGCGCGGGACAGGGCACAGATACGCAGTATTTT. Protein product: CASSEGAGQGTDTQYF.

The chain couples TRBV6-5 to TRBJ1-2; possible D gene TRBD1, 5 bases. Per the germline V gene, CDR1 is MNHEY and CDR2 is SVGAGI. Deletions cut 0 bases from V and 11 bases from J, with 10 bases between. The CDR3 has 12 amino acids. The CDR3 DNA reads TGTGCCAGCAGTTACTCCGGCAGGGTTTACACCTTC. Protein: CASSYSGRVYTF.

J is TRBJ1-5 and V is TRBV6-6; the D gene is possibly TRBD1 (6 bases). The CDR3 totals 15 residues. Trimming stripped 5 bases from V and 0 bases from J, with 11 bases between. The V gene's germline CDR1 is MNHNY and CDR2 SVGAGI (reference sequence). CDR3 nucleotide sequence: TGTGCCAGCAGTCAAACAGGGTCTAGCAATCAGCCCCAGCATTTT. Its translation: CASSQTGSSNQPQHF.

V gene TRBV5-6 combines with J gene TRBJ2-2; 7 bases agree with TRBD1. Germline assignment: CDR1 SGHDT and CDR2 YYEEEE. This CDR3 contains 16 residues. The V gene end was trimmed by 1 base and the J gene end by 3 bases; junction bases not matched to a gene: 6. CDR3 in DNA: TGTGCCAGCAGCTTGCTCCGGGACAGATACACCGGGGAGCTGTTTTTT. Amino acid sequence: CASSLLRDRYTGELFF.

The chain has TRBV5-4 and TRBJ2-7; tentative D call: TRBD2 (7 bases). CDR1 and CDR2 (germline): SGHNT, YYREEE (reference sequence). Trimming stripped 4 bases from V and 3 bases from J, with 17 bases between. CDR3 size: 15 residues. The CDR3 DNA reads as TGTGCCAGCAGCCGAGGGGGGGACACATACTACGAGCAGTACTTC. The encoded protein is CASSRGGDTYYEQYF.